The clone carrying this T cell receptor (beta chain) has just a few counts. Antigen: not known. This entry comes from a study of response to subunit inactivated influenza vaccine. V lost 7 bases and J 4 bases, leaving 16 bases between the germline ends. The CDR3 runs 14 residues. Germline CDR1 is MDHEN and CDR2 is SYDVKM. TCRdb recomputed calls from the RT-PCR reads with MiXCR, one row per CDR3 protein. The sample records 500,000 to 600,000 distinct CDR3 sequences, approximately 7.6% being singletons. Study observations and caveats: The authors put forward the suggestion that each seasonal influenza vaccination may bring in only a limited number of new T cells.

The source was PBMCs from blood, collected roughly 24 months after vaccination. The V call is TRBV28, the J call TRBJ1-2; no firm D call. This receptor was obtained from a man in his fifties or sixties who received an inactivated influenza vaccine. The DNA for the CDR3 is TGTGCCAGCAACCGTCGTGGGCGGACCTATGGCTACACCTTC. Amino acids: CASNRRGRTYGYTF.